The 21 T cell receptor beta chains listed next were all sequenced from one sample in a study of cytomegalovirus exposure and HLA in healthy donors. It was with 60 Vbeta and 13 Jbeta primers that the PCR ran. Sequencing was performed with immunoSEQ multiplex PCR; in TCRdb, only in-frame clones are kept and a portion is missing. The sample lists around 85,000 clones; approximately 80% were seen once. Material: PBMCs. These receptors were obtained from a woman aged 50 to 60 in good health and CMV-seropositive.

This clone was seen only a few times. This chain links TRBV10-3 with TRBJ2-7; 7 nucleotides line up with TRBD2. CDR1 and CDR2 from the germline V gene are ENHRY and SYGVKD. The CDR3 extends over 11 amino acids. The trim removed 10 bases at V and 6 bases at J, leaving 6 bases unmatched. CDR3 coding DNA: TGTGCCACCCATGCGGGAGCCGAGCAGTACGTC. It codes for CATHAGAEQYV.

The chain is built from TRBV27 and TRBJ1-3; TRBD1 aligns across 10 bases. The CDR3 length is 19 residues. Per germline, CDR1 MNHEY and CDR2 SMNVEV (reference sequence). Trimming at V came to 10 bases and at J to 3 bases, leaving 21 bases not matched to a gene. The CDR3 reads CATHLDRKPGQGSGNTIYF. The CDR3 region has the DNA TGTGCCACCCATCTTGACCGAAAACCGGGACAGGGGAGTGGAAACACCATATATTTT.

The chain joins TRBV5-1 to TRBJ2-1; D might be TRBD2 (5 bases). Trimming removed 7 bases from V and 4 bases from J, with 12 bases in between. The CDR3 extends over 13 amino acids. CDR1 and CDR2 (germline): SGHRS, YFSETQ. The CDR3 protein is CASRDGEYNEQFF. Here the CDR3 DNA reads TGCGCCAGCCGAGACGGGGAGTACAATGAGCAGTTCTTC.

This chain joins TRBV7-9 and TRBJ1-4, with TRBD1 as a possible D gene (6 bases). Looked up from germline, CDR1 is SEHNR and CDR2 is FQNEAQ (reference sequence). V lost 0 bases to trimming and J lost 6 bases, with 11 bases between them. This CDR3 comprises 15 residues. Written as DNA, the CDR3 is TGTGCCAGCAGCTTAGCGAAGCCAGGGGATGAAAAACTGTTTTTT. Translated, it gives CASSLAKPGDEKLFF.

This clone was found once. The chain joins TRBV9 to TRBJ1-1; D ambiguous. V dropped 0 bases and J dropped 1 base, with 7 bases sitting between them. Per the germline V gene, CDR1 is SGDLS and CDR2 is YYNGEE. CDR3 length equals 14 residues. The CDR3 loop is CASSVGAGNTEAFF. The CDR3 DNA reads as TGTGCCAGCAGCGTAGGGGCGGGGAACACTGAAGCTTTCTTT. The complete variable domain, with remaining parts taken from reference TRBV9 and TRBJ1-1, reads DSGVTQTPKHLITATGQRVTLRCSPRSGDLSVYWYQQSLDQGLQFLIQYYNGEERAKGNILERFSAQQFPDLHSELNLSSLELGDSALYFCASSVGAGNTEAFFGQGTRLTVV.

This rearrangement joins TRBV30 to TRBJ1-1; weak D call: TRBD1 (5 bases). With 1 base removed from V and 4 bases from J, the gap between germline ends came to 16 bases. The CDR3 contains 15 residues. The germline V gene encodes CDR1 GTSNPN and CDR2 SVGIG (reference sequence). The CDR3 reads CAWSGGRQGTTEAFF. The CDR3 DNA sequence: TGTGCCTGGAGTGGTGGGCGTCAGGGTACCACTGAAGCTTTCTTT.

This clone was counted once. The chain carries TRBV15 and TRBJ1-5, with TRBD1 matching over 8 bases. V lost 9 bases to trimming and J lost 2 bases; unmatched junction nucleotides: 0. The CDR3 extends over 12 amino acids. Germline loops: CDR1 LNHNV, CDR2 YYDKDF (reference sequence). CDR3 residues: CATQGGNQPQHF. DNA of the CDR3: TGTGCCACACAGGGGGGCAATCAGCCCCAGCATTTT.

This clone came up a few times. The chain recombines TRBV23-1 with TRBJ1-1, with D possibly being TRBD1 (6 bases). TRBV23-1 has ORF status, its function being uncertain. With 2 bases removed from V and 1 base from J, the gap between germline ends came to 11 bases. The CDR3 contains 15 residues. The CDR3: CASSQPQTGNTEAFF. CDR3 nucleotides: TGCGCCAGCAGTCAACCCCAGACAGGGAACACTGAAGCTTTCTTT.

The rearrangement joins TRBV5-6 to TRBJ1-3, with 10 bases identical to TRBD1. CDR3 length equals 17 residues. The junction had 3 bases not matched to a gene; V was cut back by 0 bases and J by 0 bases. Germline lookup yields CDR1 SGHDT and CDR2 YYEEEE. CDR3 loop: CASSLGQGAVSGNTIYF. Written as DNA, the CDR3 is TGTGCCAGCAGCTTGGGACAGGGGGCCGTCTCTGGAAACACCATATATTTT.

V is TRBV19 and J is TRBJ2-5, with no clear D. Trimming left V 6 bases short and J 5 bases short, with 16 bases between. The CDR3 has 14 residues. Germline values: CDR1 LNHDA, CDR2 SQIVND (reference sequence). As DNA, the CDR3 is TGTGCCAGTAGGCCGACAAGGCTTGGTGAGACCCAGTACTTC. This sequence encodes CASRPTRLGETQYF.

Written as DNA, the CDR3 is TGTGCCAGCAGTGAAGTTAGATACAATGAGCAGTTCTTC. Protein product: CASSEVRYNEQFF. The chain links TRBV25-1 to TRBJ2-1; D call uncertain. Per the germline V gene, CDR1 is MGHDK and CDR2 is SYGVNS. This CDR3 region has 13 residues. V lost 2 bases and J lost 4, with 6 bases in between.

This clone has just one count. V gene TRBV5-6 combines with J gene TRBJ2-1; 9 bases are shared with TRBD2. Germline CDR1 and CDR2: SGHDT and YYEEEE. Losses at the gene ends were 0 bases for V and 7 bases for J; bases not matched to a gene: 8. The CDR3 has 16 residues. The CDR3 DNA follows: TGTGCCAGCAGCTTGGCGGCGGGGGGGCCGCTGAATGAGCAGTTCTTC. Amino acid sequence: CASSLAAGGPLNEQFF.

This clone was seen only once. This rearrangement joins TRBV29-1 to TRBJ2-5, with D tentatively TRBD2 (6 bases). Per germline, CDR1 SQVTM and CDR2 ANQGSEA. CDR3 length equals 13 residues. The ends were cut back, 6 bases at V and 1 base at J, with 12 bases in the middle. CDR3 nucleotide sequence: TGCAGCGTCAGCGCGGGACTCCAAGAGACCCAGTACTTC. This sequence encodes CSVSAGLQETQYF.

The chain links TRBV5-1 to TRBJ2-5; D perhaps matches TRBD1 (5 bases). Germline V lookup: CDR1 SGHRS, CDR2 YFSETQ. The V gene lost 0 bases and the J gene lost 5 bases, with 5 bases spanning the gap. The CDR3 runs to 12 residues. CDR3 sequence: CASSLEGETQYF. The CDR3 nucleotides are TGCGCCAGCAGCTTGGAGGGGGAGACCCAGTACTTC.

V usage is TRBV18 and J usage is TRBJ1-1; 7 nucleotides agree with TRBD1. The V and J ends lost 3 bases and 3 bases, in that order; junction bases with no gene match: 7. The germline V gene encodes CDR1 KGHSH and CDR2 LQKENI. The CDR3 spans 15 residues. CDR3 loop: CASSPQGGPYTEAFF. The DNA for the CDR3 is TGTGCCAGCTCACCCCAGGGGGGACCTTACACTGAAGCTTTCTTT.

The rearrangement uses TRBV29-1 and TRBJ2-2; possibly TRBD2 for D (6 bases). Trimming took 7 bases from V and 5 from J, leaving 11 bases between them. The CDR3 has 12 residues. Germline loops: CDR1 SQVTM, CDR2 ANQGSEA. In nucleotides, the CDR3 is TGCAGCGCGATGGGAGGAACCGGGGAGCTGTTTTTT. This sequence encodes CSAMGGTGELFF.

The gene calls are TRBV15 and TRBJ2-1; tentatively, D is TRBD2 (6 bases). Germline CDR1 reads LNHNV; CDR2 reads YYDKDF (reference sequence). V dropped 1 base and J dropped 3 bases, with 10 bases sitting between them. The CDR3 has 15 amino acids. The CDR3 coding sequence is TGTGCCACCAGCAGAGGCGGGGCTAGCTACAATGAGCAGTTCTTC. This translates into CATSRGGASYNEQFF.

The rearrangement links TRBV10-3 to TRBJ2-1, with 10 bases identical to TRBD1. CDR1 is ENHRY, CDR2 SYGVKD, per germline. The CDR3 is 14 amino acids. Losses at the gene ends were 5 bases for V and 7 bases for J; bases not matched to a gene: 5. Written as DNA, the CDR3 is TGTGCCATCAGTCCCGGGACAGGGGTAAATGAGCAGTTCTTC. This encodes CAISPGTGVNEQFF.

Here the CDR3 reads CASSTGDGDEQYV. The CDR3 DNA follows: TGTGCCAGCAGTACGGGAGACGGAGACGAGCAGTACGTC. This chain connects TRBV6-5 to TRBJ2-7; D possibly corresponds to TRBD2 (6 bases). Trimming removed 5 bases from V and 5 bases from J, with 13 bases in between. Germline V gene sequence: CDR1 MNHEY, CDR2 SVGAGI. The CDR3 has 13 amino acids.

This clone was found a few times. The chain employs TRBV10-3 and TRBJ2-2; 9 nucleotides align to TRBD2. The V and J ends lost 11 bases and 4 bases, in that order; junction bases with no gene match: 20. The germline V gene encodes CDR1 ENHRY and CDR2 SYGVKD. The CDR3 contains 18 residues. The CDR3 region is CASSPGGQAGGTTGELFF. CDR3 nucleotides: TGTGCCTCATCACCAGGGGGTCAAGCGGGAGGAACCACCGGGGAGCTGTTTTTT.

The rearrangement joins TRBV11-3 to TRBJ1-2; 7 bases map to TRBD1. With 5 bases clipped from V and 7 bases from J, the junction kept 10 bases outside the gene matches. Looked up from germline, CDR1 is SGHNT and CDR2 is YENEEA. This CDR3 is built from 14 residues. CDR3 loop: CASSETTGSRGYTF. The CDR3 DNA reads TGTGCCAGCAGCGAGACGACAGGGTCGCGTGGCTACACCTTC. The full variable domain, its missing parts supplied by reference TRBV11-3 and TRBJ1-2, is EAGVVQSPRYKIIEKKQPVAFWCNPISGHNTLYWYLQNLGQGPELLIRYENEEAVDDSQLPKDRFSAERLKGVDSTLKIQPAELGDSAVYLCASSETTGSRGYTFGSGTRLTVV.